The present T cell receptor (beta chain) was sequenced within a study of graft-versus-host responses after intestinal transplantation (dated by TCRdb to 2020 to 2022). Some background on the complete study: Recipients received multivisceral, liver-intestinal, or isolated intestinal transplants. Every recipient was given anti-thymocyte globulin induction, followed by roughly 3 years of maintenance tacrolimus and steroids. The cohort enrolled 20 to 25 intestinal transplant recipients including one retransplant, and 3 patients lacking pretransplant specimens were excluded. To identify alloreactive clones, pre-transplant mixed lymphocyte reaction products were sequenced and compared with unstimulated pre-transplant donor and recipient T cells. Donor T cell macrochimerism was defined as a peak of at least 4% donor T cells among recipient peripheral blood mononuclear cells. Rather than going through the commercial service, samples from a few later patients were sequenced in-house on an Illumina MiSeq and processed with MiXCR. Bulk TCR-beta CDR3 sequencing was used to track graft-versus-host and host-versus-graft alloreactive T cell clones in the graft, circulation and bone marrow after intestinal transplantation. Overall results and qualifications from the work: The conclusions were limited by the relatively low number and heterogeneity of the intestinal transplant patients. In the allografts of patients with donor T cell macrochimerism, GvH to HvG T cell clonal ratios were high. GvH clones were detected in recipient bone marrow, and some appeared earlier in ileal mucosa or blood, consistent with an intestinal mucosal origin. Early after transplant, peak levels of circulating GvH clones were associated with declines in HvG clones.

The time point label corresponds to: cells obtained before transplantation from donor or recipient. CD3+CD4+ and CD3+CD8+ populations were FACS-sorted from unstimulated pre-transplant donor and recipient cells taken from spleen or lymph nodes. Library construction relied on the immunoSEQ multiplex PCR assay. For most patients, genomic DNA was isolated with the Qiagen DNeasy Blood and Tissue Kit and sent frozen to Adaptive Biotechnologies for TCR sequencing. For most patients, genomic DNA was subjected to high-throughput TCR-beta CDR3 sequencing by Adaptive Biotechnologies. Turning to the authors' computational methods: Adaptive's ImmunoSEQ software was the source of the TCR sequencing data for about 18 patients, while a few other patients were processed with MiXCR and VDJtools. To correct CD4 versus CD8 sorting errors, any sequence found in both subsets at a frequency ratio below 5:1 was removed. CDR3 nucleotide sequences shared by donor and recipient were removed because the origin of these sequences could not be assigned. To count as alloreactive, a clone needed at least 2-fold expansion over unstimulated cells and a minimum CFSE-low frequency of 0.002% (template counts) or 0.001% (read counts). Clones detected in sequenced pre-transplant spleen, lymph node, or MLR CFSE-low populations of the donor or recipient were defined as mappable. The cumulative frequency of alloreactive clones was calculated as a percentage of all sequences, weighted by copy number. Not all clones reach the TCRdb copy of this immuneACCESS table, which keeps in-frame sequences only. Checked studies attribute under half of the gap to unresolved V genes and leave the rest unexplained. The DNA was the basis for D and trimming; V, J and clone size are from that table. Present in this sample are about 88,000 clones, around 90% of which were seen just once. The ten top clones hold around 0.1% of the sample.

V loses 1 base, J loses 6 bases, and the germline ends lie 13 bases apart. Taken from the germline V gene, the CDR1 and CDR2 loops are SGDLS and YYNGEE. Including the terminal cysteine and phenylalanine, the CDR3 comprises 14 residues. Only the CDR3 region is kept as DNA, spanning 42 bases read in frame from base 1. A remark on this clone: Its binding antigen is unknown. No base quality information exists; no much larger clone differs at one position.

Recombination linked TRBV9 to TRBJ1-2; the D gene lacks a confident call. The TCR comes from a human donor who received an intestinal transplant. The specimen was unstimulated CD4+ T cells sorted from spleen or lymph node cells, collected before intestinal transplant. The sequenced DNA is TGTGCCAGCAGCGTACGAGGTGGAAGCAATGGCTACACCTTC. Its protein is CASSVRGGSNGYTF. Supplemented by the reference TRBV9 and TRBJ1-2 proteins around the CDR3, the complete variable domain is DSGVTQTPKHLITATGQRVTLRCSPRSGDLSVYWYQQSLDQGLQFLIQYYNGEERAKGNILERFSAQQFPDLHSELNLSSLELGDSALYFCASSVRGGSNGYTFGSGTRLTVV.